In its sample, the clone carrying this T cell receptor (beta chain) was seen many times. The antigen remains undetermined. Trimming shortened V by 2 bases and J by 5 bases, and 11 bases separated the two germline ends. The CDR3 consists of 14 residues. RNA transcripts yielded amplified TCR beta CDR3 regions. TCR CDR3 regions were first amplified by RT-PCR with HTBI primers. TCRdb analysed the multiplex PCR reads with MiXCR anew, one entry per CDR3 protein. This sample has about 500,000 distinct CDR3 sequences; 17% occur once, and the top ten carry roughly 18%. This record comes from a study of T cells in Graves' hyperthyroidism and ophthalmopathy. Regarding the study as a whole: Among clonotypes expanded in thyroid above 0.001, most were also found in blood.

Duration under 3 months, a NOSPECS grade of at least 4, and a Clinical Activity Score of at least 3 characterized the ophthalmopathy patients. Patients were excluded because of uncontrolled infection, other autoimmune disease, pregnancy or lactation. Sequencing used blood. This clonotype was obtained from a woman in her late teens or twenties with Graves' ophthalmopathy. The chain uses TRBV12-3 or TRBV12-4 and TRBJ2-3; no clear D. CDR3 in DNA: TGTGCCAGCAGTTTATCTGGGGTGGAAGATACGCAGTATTTT. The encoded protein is CASSLSGVEDTQYF.